This TCR beta chain was found in a study of regulatory T cells in long-lasting Graves disease. This CDR3 region has 16 residues. Germline values: CDR1 SGHRS, CDR2 YFSETQ. The ends lost 4 bases at V and 1 base at J; junction bases unmatched: 3. This clonotype has at least ten counts. Its specificity is unknown. Sequencing libraries for TCR beta were prepared with iRepertoire HTBI primers and Arm-PCR of CDR3 regions. TCRdb re-analysed the multiplex PCR reads in MiXCR, keeping a single row per CDR3 protein. The sample includes 530,000 or so distinct CDR3 sequences, about 14% seen only once; the top ten take under 10%. Time point reported: newly diagnosed GD, antithyroid drugs for less than 3 months. Following extraction of RNA from PBMCs, that RNA was used to make the TCR library. Findings of the study overall: Persistent disease favored TRBV28, TRBJ1-2 and TRBJ2-5. Rather than thyroid tissue, only peripheral blood underwent study.

This same sample was also part of a study on T cells in Graves' hyperthyroidism and ophthalmopathy. Per that study: Newly diagnosed hyperthyroidism patients aged 18 to 65 years had disease lasting under 2 months. RT-PCR in the first round (using the HTBI primer set) targeted the TCR CDR3.

This chain links TRBV5-1 with TRBJ2-3; 13 bases align to TRBD2. This sequence originates from a man aged 30 to 45 with Graves disease. Sequenced here: peripheral blood mononuclear cells (PBMCs), sampled at new diagnosis, from a patient treated with antithyroid drugs. DNA of the CDR3: TGCGCCAGCAGCGGGGGGACTAGCGGGGGCACAGATACGCAGTATTTT. Protein sequence: CASSGGTSGGTDTQYF.